These T cell receptor beta chains were read from a single sample in a study of control samples from healthy donors and cancer patients. Generated by immunoSEQ multiplex PCR, the TCRdb table keeps only in-frame clones and is missing some. The sample carries more than 35,000 clones, 90% to 95% recorded once. Sequenced: blood. Receptors originate from a man between 60 and 70 years old in good health. Both conserved end residues are part of each CDR3. D genes are given only for firm matches. Only some rows state a clone size, as once, few, many or a class for expanded clones.

D | size | J | V | DNA | CDR3
TRBD1 | once | TRBJ2-1 | TRBV3-1/TRBV3-2 | TGTGCCAGCAGCCAAGATACGCCCGGGACAGGGGGGAGCGGGAGCAATTACAATGAGCAGTTCTTC | CASSQDTPGTGGSGSNYNEQFF
NA | NA | TRBJ1-2 | TRBV11-3 | TGTGCCAGCAGCTTATCTGGGGGGCCCAATGGCTACACCTTC | CASSLSGGPNGYTF
NA | NA | TRBJ2-3 | TRBV7-3 | TGTGCCAGCAGCCGGAGGAGCGACCTCACAGATACGCAGTATTTT | CASSRRSDLTDTQYF
NA | once | TRBJ1-5 | TRBV27 | TGTGCCAGCAGTTGGGGCGGTAGCAATCAGCCCCAGCATTTT | CASSWGGSNQPQHF
NA | NA | TRBJ2-5 | TRBV29-1 | TGCAGCGTTGAAGAAACCAGAGAGGAGACCCAGTACTTC | CSVEETREETQYF
NA | NA | TRBJ2-7 | TRBV11-3 | TGTGCCAGCAGCTTAGTCCTATTACAGGATGACTCGGATTACGAGCAGTACTTC | CASSLVLLQDDSDYEQYF
NA | NA | TRBJ2-3 | TRBV9 | TGTGCCAGCAGCGGCTGGGACAAGGGGGACACGCAGTATTTT | CASSGWDKGDTQYF
NA | few | TRBJ2-7 | TRBV28 | TGTGCCAGCAGTCCCGGGACCTCCAGACCCTACGAGCAGTACTTC | CASSPGTSRPYEQYF
NA | NA | TRBJ2-7 | TRBV18 | TGTGCCAGCTCCCCGACGACGGGGGCAAGGGGGAGCTCCTACGAGCAGTACTTC | CASSPTTGARGSSYEQYF
TRBD2 | NA | TRBJ2-1 | TRBV5-4 | TGTGCCAGCAGCATTTTGACGGGAGGGAGGAATGAGCAGTTCTTC | CASSILTGGRNEQFF
NA | NA | TRBJ1-1 | TRBV10-3 | TGTGCCATCAGTGAGCCGCAGGCGGGATACACTGAAGCTTTCTTT | CAISEPQAGYTEAFF
TRBD2 | once | TRBJ2-5 | TRBV7-9 | TGTGCCCTACTGGGATTAGCGGGAATAGGGGAGACCCAGTACTTC | CALLGLAGIGETQYF
TRBD1 | NA | TRBJ2-7 | TRBV28 | TGTGCCAGCAGGAAACCCGGACAGGGGGCAAAGTACTTC | CASRKPGQGAKYF
NA | NA | TRBJ2-1 | TRBV14 | TGTGCCAGCAGCCCCCTCGGAAGCTCCTACAATGAGCAGTTCTTC | CASSPLGSSYNEQFF
NA | NA | TRBJ1-3 | TRBV4-1 | TGCGCCAGCAGCCAGGTCGGCAGCTCTGGAAACACCATATATTTT | CASSQVGSSGNTIYF
NA | once | TRBJ1-4 | TRBV5-1 | TGCGCCAGCAGCACGGGGGGTCTGGGACATGAAAAACTGTTTTTT | CASSTGGLGHEKLFF
NA | NA | TRBJ2-5 | TRBV10-3 | TGTGCCATCAGTTCTAGCGAGGGGGAGACCCAGTACTTC | CAISSSEGETQYF
NA | NA | TRBJ2-3 | TRBV11-2 | TGTGCCAGCAGCTTAGGTCTAGCGACAGATACGCAGTATTTT | CASSLGLATDTQYF
TRBD1 | NA | TRBJ1-1 | TRBV19 | TGTGCCAGTAGTCCCAGGGGGCGGACTGAAGCTTTCTTT | CASSPRGRTEAFF
NA | NA | TRBJ2-3 | TRBV7-9 | TGTGCCAGCAGCTTAGACTTCGAAACGCAGTATTTT | CASSLDFETQYF
NA | once | TRBJ1-2 | TRBV19 | TGTGCCAGTATGCAGGGGCACTATGGCTACACCTTC | CASMQGHYGYTF
NA | NA | TRBJ2-3 | TRBV13 | TGTGCCAGCAGCTCGTACCAGGATGGAGGGCCCACAGATACGCAGTATTTT | CASSSYQDGGPTDTQYF
NA | NA | TRBJ2-7 | TRBV21-1 | TGTGCCAGCAGCACTAATCCGGCAGGGTACGTCGAGCAGTACTTC | CASSTNPAGYVEQYF
TRBD2 | NA | TRBJ2-2 | TRBV9 | TGTGCCAGCAGCCAGACTAGCGGGAGCGTCGGGGAGCTGTTTTTT | CASSQTSGSVGELFF
NA | NA | TRBJ2-7 | TRBV5-4 | TGTGCCAGCAGCCGAACCACATCTAGCGCTGACGAGCAGTACTTC | CASSRTTSSADEQYF
NA | NA | TRBJ1-3 | TRBV7-9 | TGTGCCAGCATTTCGACACCTGGAAACACCATATATTTT | CASISTPGNTIYF
NA | NA | TRBJ1-5 | TRBV3-1/TRBV3-2 | TGTGCCAGCAGTTTCAGGGGACAGCCCCAGCATTTT | CASSFRGQPQHF
NA | NA | TRBJ1-4 | TRBV7-9 | TGTGCCAGCAGCATCCGACCCGCAACTAATGAAAAACTGTTTTTT | CASSIRPATNEKLFF
NA | NA | TRBJ2-2 | TRBV14 | TGTGCCAGCAGCCGGAGTGGGGGCACCGGGGAGCTGTTTTTT | CASSRSGGTGELFF
NA | NA | TRBJ2-7 | TRBV3-1/TRBV3-2 | TGTGCCAGCAGCCAACAGACGAGGGAGCAGTACTTC | CASSQQTREQYF
TRBD2 | NA | TRBJ2-7 | TRBV6-5 | TGTGCCAGCAGATTGACTAGCGGGGCTTCCTACGAGCAGTACTTC | CASRLTSGASYEQYF
NA | NA | TRBJ2-7 | TRBV6-6 | TGTGCCAGCAGTTACCCTGGCATCGGGAACAGCTACGAGCAGTACTTC | CASSYPGIGNSYEQYF
NA | NA | TRBJ1-3 | TRBV6-6 | TGTGCCAGCAGTTTCTCTGGAAACACCATATATTTT | CASSFSGNTIYF
NA | NA | TRBJ1-1 | TRBV15 | TGTGCCACCAGCAGAGATGGCAGGAACACTGAAGCTTTCTTT | CATSRDGRNTEAFF
NA | NA | TRBJ1-4 | TRBV28 | TGTGCCAGCAGTTTAACACCTGGTAATGAAAAACTGTTTTTT | CASSLTPGNEKLFF
NA | NA | TRBJ2-7 | TRBV6-5 | TGTGCCAGCAGTTTTGTCAGTGGAATATACGAGCAGTACTTC | CASSFVSGIYEQYF
NA | NA | TRBJ1-1 | TRBV5-1 | TGCGCCAGCAGCTTGGACGGGACAAGGCTAAAGGACACTGAAGCTTTCTTT | CASSLDGTRLKDTEAFF
NA | NA | TRBJ2-5 | TRBV13 | TGTGCCAGCAGCTTCAGTGGAGGGCGGATAGAAGAGACCCAGTACTTC | CASSFSGGRIEETQYF
NA | once | TRBJ1-3 | TRBV6-5 | TGTGCCAGCAGTTGGTCACCGGAGTTTGGAAACACCATATATTTT | CASSWSPEFGNTIYF
NA | once | TRBJ1-4 | TRBV15 | TGTGCCACCGCCCGGGACGTGGGGGAAAAACTGTTTTTT | CATARDVGEKLFF
TRBD2 | NA | TRBJ2-1 | TRBV4-1 | TGCGCCAGCGGGGGACTAGCAGTAAACAATGAGCAGTTCTTC | CASGGLAVNNEQFF
TRBD2 | NA | TRBJ2-2 | TRBV9 | TGTGCCAGCAGCCAAGGACTAGCGGGAGCAAGGGAGCTGTTTTTT | CASSQGLAGARELFF